This is a list of T cell receptor beta chains from one sample in a study of blood T cells in healthy people across ages. TCRdb passed the 5' RACE reads through MiXCR, listing each CDR3 protein once. The table shows hundreds of thousands of distinct CDR3 sequences, with approximately 53% occurring only once. The sample taken for sequencing was blood. All receptors derive from a man between 40 and 49 years old in good health. The CDR3 runs from the conserved cysteine through the conserved F or W. The order of the fields is V gene, J gene, clone size, D gene, CDR3 DNA, CDR3 protein. D genes are given only for firm matches. Clone size is given for some rows only: seen once, a few or many times, or a class if the clone is expanded.

TRBV20-1	TRBJ2-6	once	-	TGCAGTGCTAGAAAGACCGGGACGGCGAGCTCTGGGGCCAACGTCCTGACTTTC	CSARKTGTASSGANVLTF
TRBV3-1	TRBJ2-1	-	TRBD2	TGTGCCAGCAGCCCGAGACTAGCTCTTTACAATGAGCAGTTCTTC	CASSPRLALYNEQFF
TRBV5-1	TRBJ1-2	-	TRBD1	TGCGCCAGCAGCCCTAACGCCGGGACAGGGGATGGCTACACCTTC	CASSPNAGTGDGYTF
TRBV29-1	TRBJ2-1	-	TRBD1	TGCAGCGCTAGGACAGGACCGAATGAGCAGTTCTTC	CSARTGPNEQFF
TRBV7-9	TRBJ1-1	-	-	TGTGCCAGCAGCTCACCTCCCAGAACGGGTGAAGCTTTCTTT	CASSSPPRTGEAFF
TRBV28	TRBJ2-4	-	-	TGTGCCAGCAGTCTACCAGGGGCAGAGGGCGGAAACATTCAGTACTTC	CASSLPGAEGGNIQYF
TRBV12-3/TRBV12-4	TRBJ2-1	-	-	TGTGCCAGCAGTTTCGGACGGAGCTCCTACAATGAGCAGTTCTTC	CASSFGRSSYNEQFF
TRBV6-2/TRBV6-3	TRBJ1-1	-	-	TGTGCCAGCAGTTACTCGACGACCAGGTGGGAGAACACTGAAGCTTTCTTT	CASSYSTTRWENTEAFF
TRBV29-1	TRBJ2-7	-	TRBD1	TGCAGCGTTGACGTGGGACAGGGCTACGAGCAGTACTTC	CSVDVGQGYEQYF
TRBV7-3	TRBJ2-7	-	TRBD2	TGTGCCAGCAGCTTAACCGCGGGGGGCCCCAACGAGCAGTACTTC	CASSLTAGGPNEQYF
TRBV29-1	TRBJ1-2	-	-	TGCAGCGGGCGGGGGCAAGATTATGGCTACACCTTC	CSGRGQDYGYTF
TRBV27	TRBJ2-6	few	-	TGTGCCAGCAGGGTAGGGTCTGGGGCCAACGTCCTGACTTTC	CASRVGSGANVLTF
TRBV5-8	TRBJ2-7	-	TRBD2	TGTGCCAGCAGCTCCTACCGGGGGGGGACCTACAATGAGCAGTACTTC	CASSSYRGGTYNEQYF
TRBV4-2	TRBJ2-5	-	TRBD1	TGTGCCAGCAGTCAATCAGGGGGCGATGAGACCCAGTACTTC	CASSQSGGDETQYF
TRBV29-1	TRBJ1-1	-	-	TGTACAGGACGGGACACTCCGAACACTGAAGCTTTCTTT	CTGRDTPNTEAFF
TRBV10-3	TRBJ1-5	once	-	TGTGCCATCAGTGGGACGGGGGCAGGCGATAATCAGCCCCAGCATTTT	CAISGTGAGDNQPQHF
TRBV28	TRBJ2-4	-	-	TGTGCCAGCAGTCTCGTCAGGGGAGGGGAGCAGTACTTC	CASSLVRGGEQYF